The present entry profiles one T cell receptor beta chain with its context. The antigen is undetermined. Given a far larger clone just one base away, this is likely a sequencing read error. This sample is part of a study of CD8 T cells in ankylosing spondylitis. Findings and caveats of the study: Eight highly homologous variants formed a TCR beta motif that appeared characteristic of ankylosing spondylitis blood.

Germline CDR1 is SGHRS and CDR2 is YFSETQ. The CDR3 is made up of 12 amino acids. TCRdb used MiXCR to reprocess the 5' RACE reads, holding one entry per CDR3 protein. The repertoire includes 300,000 to 350,000 distinct CDR3 sequences, roughly 15% of them detected once, and 0.9% to 1.2% sits in the top ten. Sequencing was done on a sample of blood, either unsorted or a sorted T cell fraction (not recorded which). The clonotype comes from a male donor with ankylosing spondylitis or in good health (not recorded which). The chain employs TRBV5-1 and TRBJ2-2; D remains unclear. CDR3 nucleotides: TGCGCCAGCATCTTGGGCACCGGGGAGCTGTTTTTT. Protein sequence: CASILGTGELFF.